This TCR beta chain was recorded in a study of T cell responses to AZD1222 COVID-19 vaccine. CDR3 size: 16 residues. Trimming removed 0 bases at V and 0 bases at J, with 9 bases between. CDR1 and CDR2 (germline): ENHRY, SYGVKD. The data were produced by immunoSEQ multiplex PCR, yet TCRdb's version contains in-frame clones alone and is incomplete. The sample has about 150,000 clones, roughly 88% seen once. The chain joins TRBV10-3 to TRBJ1-5, with a possible D match to TRBD1 (5 bases). This specimen consisted of peripheral blood, obtained 28 days after the second AZD1222 dose. The TCR sequence derives from an adult who received the AZD1222 COVID-19 vaccine. The CDR3 DNA follows: TGTGCCATCAGTGAGTCTCCAGGGTATAGCAATCAGCCCCAGCATTTT. It translates to CAISESPGYSNQPQHF.